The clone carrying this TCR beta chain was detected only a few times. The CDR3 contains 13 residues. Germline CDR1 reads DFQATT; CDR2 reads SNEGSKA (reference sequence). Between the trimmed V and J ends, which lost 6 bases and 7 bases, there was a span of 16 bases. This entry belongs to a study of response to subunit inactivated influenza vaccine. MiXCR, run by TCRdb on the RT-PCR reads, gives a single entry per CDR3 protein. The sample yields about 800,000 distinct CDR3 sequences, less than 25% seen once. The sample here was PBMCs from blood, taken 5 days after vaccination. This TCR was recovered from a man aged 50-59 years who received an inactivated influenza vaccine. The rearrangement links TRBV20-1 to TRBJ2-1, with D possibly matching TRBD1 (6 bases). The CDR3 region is CSASGTSMNEQFF. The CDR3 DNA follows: TGCAGTGCATCCGGGACATCCATGAATGAGCAGTTCTTC.